This is a list of T cell receptor beta chains from one sample in a study of cytomegalovirus exposure and HLA in healthy donors. Method: immunoSEQ multiplex PCR; TCRdb's copy keeps in-frame clones and lacks some. This table holds 85,000 to 100,000 clones, 86% found once. Sequenced input: PBMCs. The receptors come from a man younger than 40 in good health and CMV-seropositive. The CDR3 runs from the conserved cysteine through the conserved F or W. Each record gives: clone size, J gene, D gene, V gene, CDR3 DNA, CDR3 protein. The D gene is left open where the match is weak. For some rows the clone size is stated as once, few or many, or as a class when expanded; others skip it.

few,TRBJ2-1,TRBD2,TRBV7-2,TGTGCCAGCAGCGTGCAAACTAGCGGCTACAATGAGCAGTTCTTC,CASSVQTSGYNEQFF
.,TRBJ2-7,.,TRBV7-2,TGTGCCAGCAGCTTAGCGGGAGGCTACGAGCAGTACTTC,CASSLAGGYEQYF
.,TRBJ2-7,TRBD1,TRBV28,TGTGCCAGCAATACCGGGGACAGGGATTCCTACGAGCAGTACTTC,CASNTGDRDSYEQYF
.,TRBJ2-7,TRBD2,TRBV4-1,TGCGCCAGCAGCCAAGTCCCGGGAGGCCCCTCCTACGAGCAGTACTTC,CASSQVPGGPSYEQYF
.,TRBJ2-7,TRBD2,TRBV27,TGTGCCAGCAGCCCTCGGGAGGGCCGATCCGGAGAGCAGTACTTC,CASSPREGRSGEQYF
.,TRBJ1-2,.,TRBV7-9,TGTGCCAGCAGCCTTCAAATGAGGGGCCGGAGGGACTATGGCTACACCTTC,CASSLQMRGRRDYGYTF
.,TRBJ2-3,TRBD2,TRBV9,TGTGCCAGCAGCGTTAGCGGGAGGGGGGATACGCAGTATTTT,CASSVSGRGDTQYF
.,TRBJ2-1,.,TRBV28,TGTGCCAGCAGTTTATACTATACTTCGCTATACAATGAGCAGTTCTTC,CASSLYYTSLYNEQFF
.,TRBJ2-2,.,TRBV9,TGTGCCAGCAGCGCCAACTACGGGGTTCGCGGGGAGCTGTTTTTT,CASSANYGVRGELFF
.,TRBJ2-7,TRBD1,TRBV5-1,TGCGCCAGCAGCTTGGGGGACAGGGACTTTGACGAGCAGTACTTC,CASSLGDRDFDEQYF
.,TRBJ2-7,.,TRBV21-1,TGTGCCAGCAGCAAAGTCAGCGAGCAGTACTTC,CASSKVSEQYF
.,TRBJ1-3,TRBD1,TRBV5-1,TGCGCCAGCAGCCAGGGACAGGTTGGAAACACCATATATTTT,CASSQGQVGNTIYF
.,TRBJ2-1,TRBD2,TRBV7-7,TGTGCTAGCAGCCGGGGCACTAGCGGACACAATGAGCAGTTCTTC,CASSRGTSGHNEQFF
once,TRBJ2-7,TRBD1,TRBV19,TGTGCCAGTAGTAGTGGTCCGGGACAGCGAAACTACGAGCAGTACTTC,CASSSGPGQRNYEQYF
.,TRBJ2-1,.,TRBV5-6,TGTGCCAGCAGCTTTGACAGGACCCCACGACCGGCCAACAATGAGCAGTTCTTC,CASSFDRTPRPANNEQFF
.,TRBJ2-1,TRBD2,TRBV9,TGTGCCAGCAGCGTAGTTGGCGGGAGTGCAAATGAGCAGTTCTTC,CASSVVGGSANEQFF
.,TRBJ2-7,.,TRBV4-1,TGCGCCAGCAGCCAAGAGACAGCACCTCTCTACGAGCAGTACTTC,CASSQETAPLYEQYF